Detailed here is one T cell receptor beta chain. Its target antigen remains unknown. Per-base qualities were not stored, and no clone one base away is much larger. Other DNA sequences from this sample encode an identical CDR3 as well. This entry belongs to a study of cytomegalovirus exposure and HLA in healthy donors (dated by TCRdb to the late 2010s). Describing the broader study: An earlier analysis of about 530 of the donors reported 250 to 350 Gb of sequence data and around 100 million unique TCR beta sequences obtained from approximately 180 million T cells. An early release that covered several hundred HLA-typed donors contained around 300 gigabases of sequencing data and 75 million to 100 million unique TCR sequences. Among the roughly 390 genotyped donors, under 90% belonged to the genetic ancestry cluster associated with self-reported Caucasian donors. The study aimed to test whether signatures of past pathogen exposure could be identified by cataloging public T cell receptors. The study used immunosequencing to profile the T cell repertoires of about 670 subjects and linked those repertoires to cytomegalovirus serostatus. In addition to the first cohort of hundreds of subjects, a separate validation cohort of 120 different subjects was used. High-throughput TCR immunosequencing, statistical association of individual TCRs with disease status, and machine learning were combined to predict cytomegalovirus infection status. In a later analysis, previously published TCR beta repertoires from 670 or so donors were re-analyzed and high-resolution HLA genotyping was added so that TCR occurrence patterns could be studied. In the later analysis, no new phenotypic data were used to find candidate immune exposures; instead, reliance was placed on TCR beta sequences and their occurrence across donors. An earlier analysis of 587 of the donors used high-throughput TCR beta sequencing to judge whether each TCR beta V gene segment behaved as functional or pseudogenic. Donor age, sex, ethnicity and CMV serostatus were compiled alongside the repertoire data. A later genetic analysis took genome-wide SNP genotypes for about 60% of the roughly 670 donors and used that subset as a discovery cohort. All discovery cohort repertoires had been generated on a single sequencing platform. HLA typing covered class I and class II loci at four-digit resolution. Typing coverage varied by locus: roughly 629-640 donors for A, B, C, DRB1 and DQB1; 500 to 550 for DQA1; 600 to 610 for DPA1; approximately 470 for DPB1. Roughly five DR-DQ haplotypes were treated as single units for association and clustering because of strong linkage in the cohort. Among roughly 400 genotyped donors of the cohort, an average of about 220,000 unique TCR beta nucleotide sequences was sequenced per donor, of which 15% to 20% were non-productive. Study-level results and caveats: Broadly in line with IMGT annotations, most TCR beta V segments showed up in productive rearrangements about 90% or about 30% of the time in an earlier analysis of a few hundred of the donors. This cohort had only TCR beta chains sequenced, and the lack of alpha or paired-chain data limited which features could be detected. When HLA alleles, especially DR and DQ, strongly co-occurred, TCR associations were difficult to assign to individual alleles. In a later analysis, HLA-associated TCR beta chains were found to be more clonally expanded and to have lower generation probabilities than equally common non-associated chains. Some IMGT-functional V segments, including TRBV6-2 and TRBV6-3, could not be told apart with the 87-base-pair reads, so those segments were excluded. Because counts were too low, approximately 15 rarely observed V segments, including chromosome 9 orphons, were excluded from the earlier analysis of 500 to 700 of the donors. A group of highly shared sequence variants was considered likely to be a technical artifact of the sequencing pipeline. Correlated functional status among segregating V segments might be attributable to linkage disequilibrium, but an unknown experimental factor could not be ruled out. A few of the identified cytomegalovirus-associated TCR beta chains were confirmed in vitro to be specific for cytomegalovirus antigens. A total of fewer than 200 TCR beta chains were listed by the study as associated with cytomegalovirus. V-gene and J-gene trimming of TCR beta chains was associated with a missense DCLRE1C variant in a later genetic analysis, and the association was replicated in an independent cohort. A later analysis found that most CMV-associated TCR beta chains appeared HLA-restricted, with HLA associations seemingly driven largely by CMV exposure. In a later genetic analysis, fewer N-insertions in productive TCRs were reported among donors in an Asian-associated ancestry cluster than the roughly 640-donor mean. A further reported finding was that TCR beta sequences accurately predicted the HLA-A and HLA-B alleles for most subjects in the first cohort. Sequencing depth was assumed to be roughly uniform across donors in the presence/absence analyses, though that assumption may not hold. Specific HLA alleles were associated with around 18,000 TCR beta sequences at a false discovery rate of 0.05 in a later analysis. Most TCR sequences were observed very rarely across donors, whereas some public TCRs were present in many individuals. In a later analysis, several top co-occurrence clusters were reported to appear linked to parvovirus B19, influenza, CMV and Epstein-Barr virus. Because some donors lacked HLA typing at each locus, the association tests relied only on the typed subset. Immune exposure information for the cohort was limited to CMV serostatus. A later analysis found that TCR association rates varied across HLA loci, with DRB1 alleles showing the most associated TCRs and HLA-C alleles the fewest. The classifier was reported to diagnose cytomegalovirus status with high specificity and sensitivity in both the original and validation cohorts. The authors suggested that the approach could potentially be generalized to other disease states and immunological phenotypes.

The cohort comprised some 700 healthy bone marrow donors. At the time of sampling, every cohort member was nominally healthy, though immune exposures that went unrecorded were likely present. The donor was CMV seronegative and was included in the group of a few hundred seronegative cohort members. Every donor gave a peripheral blood sample, and the peripheral blood mononuclear cells from that sample were used for TCR beta sequencing. Genomic DNA extraction from the blood cell samples was performed with the Qiagen DNeasy Blood Extraction Kit. Libraries were constructed by the immunoSEQ multiplex PCR assay. The multiplex PCR relied on a mix of 60 forward primers for TCR Vbeta segments and 13 reverse primers for TCR Jbeta segments. The CDR3 region of rearranged TCR beta genes was amplified from genomic DNA with a multiplex PCR assay. On the Illumina HiSeq System, the amplified TCR beta libraries were sequenced as 87-base-pair reads. Turning to the authors' computational methods: A later analysis tallied approximately 87 million unique TCR beta chains across the 700 or so repertoires, and approximately 12 million of those chains were shared by two or more donors. To remove PCR and sequencing errors, raw reads were error-corrected and collapsed into unique sequences using a nearest-neighbor algorithm that merged closely related sequences. Alignment of CDR3 sequences to IMGT reference sequences was used to assign V, D and J gene segments. For a sequence to be retained, a match of at least six nucleotides to both a V gene segment and a J gene segment was required. A rearrangement counted as productive if the CDR3 had no stop codons and remained in frame with V and J, and every other rearrangement counted as non-productive. CDR3 was defined by IMGT convention, running from the second conserved V-encoded cysteine to the conserved J-encoded phenylalanine. The earlier analysis of approximately 590 of the donors excluded any sequence lacking an unambiguous match to a single V gene segment. In an earlier analysis of 500 to 750 of the donors, V segments were called functional above 56.7% productive rearrangements and were called segregating when the between-donor standard deviation exceeded 5%. A statistical classification framework was built for diagnosing cytomegalovirus status from the catalog of TCR beta chain sequences. V and J gene assignment, in a later analysis, came from comparing TCR nucleotide sequences with IMGT/GENE-DB human TR gene sequences. A later analysis assigned CDR3 sequences and most-parsimonious VDJ recombination scenarios with the TCRdist pipeline. A later analysis defined each TCR beta chain by its CDR3 amino acid sequence plus V-gene family, and excluded reads lacking a unique V-gene family. To address suspected cross-contamination and a sequencing artifact, a later analysis removed approximately 590 highly shared, low-generation-probability nucleotide sequences. In a later analysis, a clonal expansion index was calculated for each public chain from normalized within-repertoire ranks of inferred template counts. A later analysis computed generation probabilities with a VDJ recombination model fitted to out-of-frame rearrangements, and checked the results against IGoR. Hypergeometric tests were used in a later analysis to score TCR-TCR, TCR-HLA and TCR-CMV co-occurrence, with a repertoire-size bias correction applied to the TCR pairs. A later analysis estimated false discovery rates by permuting HLA or CMV assignments 20 times. In a later analysis, co-occurring TCRs were grouped using DBSCAN, and TCRdist sequence similarity was added for clustering within HLA-allele-positive subsets. For co-occurrence clustering, repertoires with fewer than 30,000 or more than 120,000 public chains were excluded, along with 5 or 6 repertoires with anomalous nucleotide sharing. TCRdb's version of the immuneACCESS table is confined to in-frame rearrangements and falls short of the full clone set. An unresolved V gene accounts for under half of the shortfall where checked; the remainder is of unknown origin. V and J calls and clone size are as listed in that table; D and trimming were resolved from the DNA. The sample profile shows approximately 150,000 clones; 84% of them were found once. The ten top clones hold 0.95% to 1.3% of the sample.

Trimming leaves V shorter by 5 bases and J shorter by 3 bases, with the junction holding 7 bases beyond the gene matches. The CDR3 covers 15 residues, taking in both the cysteine and the phenylalanine. Here the CDR3 DNA is all that survives: 45 bases in frame from base 1. Looking up the germline V gene (reference sequence) yields CDR1 LNHDA and CDR2 SQIVND. The source is a man in his thirties or forties in good health and CMV-seronegative. Here the chain combines TRBV19 and TRBJ2-1; the central 7 bases match TRBD2. The sequenced sample was PBMCs. The CDR3 region: CASSEGLADYNEQFF. The bases read TGTGCCAGTAGTGAGGGGCTAGCGGACTACAATGAGCAGTTCTTC.